This TCR beta chain stems from a study of blood T cell repertoires in COVID-19. Trimming stripped 3 bases from V and 3 bases from J, with 14 bases between. The CDR3 is 16 residues long. Germline CDR1 and CDR2: LNHDA and SQIVND (reference sequence). The data were produced by immunoSEQ multiplex PCR, yet TCRdb's version contains in-frame clones alone and is incomplete. Of 490,000 or so clones in the sample, about 88% were seen once. This TCR derives from a woman between 55 and 75 years old who had recovered from COVID-19. This chain connects TRBV19 to TRBJ2-2; a possible D gene is TRBD1 (6 bases). Sequences were obtained from PBMCs or T cells enriched from blood (not recorded which). The CDR3 region has the DNA TGTGCCAGTAGTATTCGGGAACAGGGTGACACCGGGGAGCTGTTTTTT. It is translated as CASSIREQGDTGELFF.